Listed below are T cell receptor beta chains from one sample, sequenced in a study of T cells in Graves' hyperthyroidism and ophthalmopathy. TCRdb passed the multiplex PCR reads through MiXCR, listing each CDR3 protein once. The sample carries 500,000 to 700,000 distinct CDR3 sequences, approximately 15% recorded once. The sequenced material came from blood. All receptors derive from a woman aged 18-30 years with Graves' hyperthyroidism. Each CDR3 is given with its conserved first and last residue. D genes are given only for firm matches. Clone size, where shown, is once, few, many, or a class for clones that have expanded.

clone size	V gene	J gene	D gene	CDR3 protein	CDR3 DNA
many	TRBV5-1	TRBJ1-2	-	CASSKESPNYGYTF	TGCGCCAGCAGTAAGGAGAGTCCCAACTATGGCTACACCTTC
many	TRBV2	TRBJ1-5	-	CASSARTGDGSNQPQHF	TGTGCCAGCAGTGCTAGGACTGGAGACGGGAGCAATCAGCCCCAGCATTTT
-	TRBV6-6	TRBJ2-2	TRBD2	CASSYSRGNGELFF	TGTGCCAGCAGTTACTCGCGGGGGAACGGGGAGCTGTTTTTT
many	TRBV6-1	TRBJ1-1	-	CASRITRGTEAFF	TGTGCCAGCAGAATAACCAGGGGAACTGAAGCTTTCTTT
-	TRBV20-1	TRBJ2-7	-	CSAEILDGRTYEQYF	TGCAGTGCGGAGATTTTAGACGGGCGCACCTACGAGCAGTACTTC
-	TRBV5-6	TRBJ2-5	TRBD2	CASSSEPGLAHQETQYF	TGTGCCAGCAGCTCAGAACCGGGACTAGCGCACCAAGAGACCCAGTACTTC
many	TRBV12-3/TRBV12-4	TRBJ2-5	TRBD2	CASSLNTIAGVETQYF	TGTGCCAGCAGTCTCAATACCATAGCGGGAGTGGAGACCCAGTACTTC
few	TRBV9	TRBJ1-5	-	CASSVDRGTPDQPQHF	TGTGCCAGCAGCGTAGATAGAGGGACCCCTGATCAGCCCCAGCATTTT
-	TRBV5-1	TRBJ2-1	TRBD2	CASSSPSSGLNPYNEQFF	TGCGCCAGCAGCTCCCCGTCTAGCGGGCTAAACCCTTACAATGAGCAGTTCTTC
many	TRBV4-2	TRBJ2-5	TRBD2	CASSQEGVAGGPSETQYF	TGTGCCAGCAGCCAAGAGGGGGTGGCGGGGGGGCCATCTGAGACCCAGTACTTC
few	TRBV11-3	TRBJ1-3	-	CASSFSFRVAGNTIYF	TGTGCCAGCAGCTTTTCCTTCAGGGTTGCTGGAAACACCATATATTTT
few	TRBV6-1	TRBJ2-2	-	CASSKRTDNTGELFF	TGTGCCAGCAGTAAAAGGACGGACAACACCGGGGAGCTGTTTTTT
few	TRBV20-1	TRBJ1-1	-	CSARAIEPNTEAFF	TGCAGTGCTAGGGCAATCGAACCGAACACTGAAGCTTTCTTT